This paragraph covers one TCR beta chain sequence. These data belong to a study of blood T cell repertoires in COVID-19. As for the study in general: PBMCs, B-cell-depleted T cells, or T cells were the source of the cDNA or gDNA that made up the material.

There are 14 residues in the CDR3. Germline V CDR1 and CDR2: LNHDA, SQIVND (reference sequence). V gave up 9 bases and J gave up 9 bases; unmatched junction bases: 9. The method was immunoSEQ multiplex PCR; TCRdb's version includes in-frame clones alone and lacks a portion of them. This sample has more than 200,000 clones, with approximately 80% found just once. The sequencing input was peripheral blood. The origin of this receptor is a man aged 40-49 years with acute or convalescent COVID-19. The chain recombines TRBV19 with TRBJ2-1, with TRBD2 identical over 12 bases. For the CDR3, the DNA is TGTGCCAGCCTCCCTAGCGGGAGGGCCAGTGAGCAGTTCTTC. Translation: CASLPSGRASEQFF.